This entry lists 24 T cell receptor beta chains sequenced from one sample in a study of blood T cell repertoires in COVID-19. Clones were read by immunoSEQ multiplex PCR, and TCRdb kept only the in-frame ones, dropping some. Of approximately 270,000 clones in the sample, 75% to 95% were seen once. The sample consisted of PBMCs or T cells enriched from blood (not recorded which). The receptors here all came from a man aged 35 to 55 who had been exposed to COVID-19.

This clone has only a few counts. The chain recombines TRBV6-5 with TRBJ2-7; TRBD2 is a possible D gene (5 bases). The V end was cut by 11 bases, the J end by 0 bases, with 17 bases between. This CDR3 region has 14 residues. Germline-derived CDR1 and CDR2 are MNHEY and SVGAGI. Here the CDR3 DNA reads TGTGCCGCCGGGGTTATAGTTAGCTCCTACGAGCAGTACTTC. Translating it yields CAAGVIVSSYEQYF.

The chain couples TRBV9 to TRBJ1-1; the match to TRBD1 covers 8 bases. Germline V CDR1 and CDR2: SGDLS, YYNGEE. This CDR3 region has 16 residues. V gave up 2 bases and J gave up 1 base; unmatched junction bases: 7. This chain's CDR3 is CASSVGLGTGNTEAFF. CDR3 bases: TGTGCCAGCAGCGTGGGGTTGGGGACAGGGAACACTGAAGCTTTCTTT. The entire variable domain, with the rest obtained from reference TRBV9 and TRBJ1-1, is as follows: DSGVTQTPKHLITATGQRVTLRCSPRSGDLSVYWYQQSLDQGLQFLIQYYNGEERAKGNILERFSAQQFPDLHSELNLSSLELGDSALYFCASSVGLGTGNTEAFFGQGTRLTVV.

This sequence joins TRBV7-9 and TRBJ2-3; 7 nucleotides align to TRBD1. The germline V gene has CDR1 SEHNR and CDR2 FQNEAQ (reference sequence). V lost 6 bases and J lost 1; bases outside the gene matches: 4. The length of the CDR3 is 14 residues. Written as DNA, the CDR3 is TGTGCCAGCAGACAGGGGACGGGCACAGATACGCAGTATTTT. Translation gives CASRQGTGTDTQYF.

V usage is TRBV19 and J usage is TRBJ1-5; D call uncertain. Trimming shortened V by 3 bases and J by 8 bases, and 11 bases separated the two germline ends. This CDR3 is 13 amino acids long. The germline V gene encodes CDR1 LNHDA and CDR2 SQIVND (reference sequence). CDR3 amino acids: CASSMSGIEPQHF. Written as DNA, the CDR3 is TGTGCCAGTAGTATGTCGGGGATTGAGCCCCAGCATTTT.

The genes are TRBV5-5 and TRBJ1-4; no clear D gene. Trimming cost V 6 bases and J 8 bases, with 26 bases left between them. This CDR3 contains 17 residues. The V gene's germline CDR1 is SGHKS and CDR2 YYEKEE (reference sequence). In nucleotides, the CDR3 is TGTGCCAGCAACAAAATAAGGCCGAACGGCGGTGGGGAAAAACTGTTTTTT. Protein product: CASNKIRPNGGGEKLFF.

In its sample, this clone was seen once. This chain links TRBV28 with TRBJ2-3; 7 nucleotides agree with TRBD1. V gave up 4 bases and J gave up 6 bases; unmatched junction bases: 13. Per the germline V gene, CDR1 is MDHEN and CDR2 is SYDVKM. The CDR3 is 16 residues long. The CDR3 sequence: CASSSLYRGSRDTQYF. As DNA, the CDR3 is TGTGCCAGCAGTTCTTTATACAGGGGAAGTAGGGATACGCAGTATTTT.

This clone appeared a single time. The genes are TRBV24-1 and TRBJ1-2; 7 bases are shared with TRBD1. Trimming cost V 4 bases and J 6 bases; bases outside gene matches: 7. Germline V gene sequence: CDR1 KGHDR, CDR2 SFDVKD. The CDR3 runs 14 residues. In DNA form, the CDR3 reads TGTGCCACCAGTGACACGACAGGGTGGAATGGCTACACCTTC. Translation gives CATSDTTGWNGYTF.

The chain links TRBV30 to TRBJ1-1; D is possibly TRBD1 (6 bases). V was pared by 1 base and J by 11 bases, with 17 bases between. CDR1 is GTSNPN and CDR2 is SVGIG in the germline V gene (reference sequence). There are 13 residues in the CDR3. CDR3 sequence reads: CAWSGGGHLGAFF. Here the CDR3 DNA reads TGTGCCTGGAGTGGGGGGGGACACCTAGGGGCTTTCTTT.

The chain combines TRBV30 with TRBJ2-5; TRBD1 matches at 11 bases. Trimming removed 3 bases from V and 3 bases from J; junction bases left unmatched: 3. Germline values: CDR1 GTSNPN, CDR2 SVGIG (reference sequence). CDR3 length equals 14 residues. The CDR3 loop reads CAWSRGQGEETQYF. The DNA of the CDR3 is TGTGCCTGGAGCCGGGGACAGGGGGAAGAGACCCAGTACTTC.

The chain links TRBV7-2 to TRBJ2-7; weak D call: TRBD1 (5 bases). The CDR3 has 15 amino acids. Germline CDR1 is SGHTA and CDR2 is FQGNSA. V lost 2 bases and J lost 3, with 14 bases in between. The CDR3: CASSLLSSRDYEQYF. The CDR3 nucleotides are TGTGCCAGCAGCTTATTGAGCAGCAGGGACTACGAGCAGTACTTC.

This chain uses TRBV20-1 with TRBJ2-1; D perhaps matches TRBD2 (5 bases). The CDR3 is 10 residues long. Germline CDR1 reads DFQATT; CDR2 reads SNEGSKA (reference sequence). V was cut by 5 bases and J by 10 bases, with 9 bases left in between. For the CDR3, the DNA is TGCAGTGCTCAGGAGGAGGAGCAGTTCTTC. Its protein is CSAQEEEQFF.

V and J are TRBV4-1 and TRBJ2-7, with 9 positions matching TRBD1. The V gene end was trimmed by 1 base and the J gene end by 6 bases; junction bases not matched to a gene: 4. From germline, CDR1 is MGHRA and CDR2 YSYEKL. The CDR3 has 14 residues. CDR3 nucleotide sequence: TGCGCCAGCAGCCAAGTACCGGGACAGGGCGAGCAGTACTTC. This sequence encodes CASSQVPGQGEQYF.

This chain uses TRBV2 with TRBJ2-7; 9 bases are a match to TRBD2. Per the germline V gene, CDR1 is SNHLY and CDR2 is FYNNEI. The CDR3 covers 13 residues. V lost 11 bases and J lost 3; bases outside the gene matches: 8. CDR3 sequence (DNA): TGTGCCGGGAGACTAGCGGCGCTCTACGAGCAGTACTTC. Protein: CAGRLAALYEQYF. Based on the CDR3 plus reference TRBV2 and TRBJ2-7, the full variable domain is EPEVTQTPSHQVTQMGQEVILRCVPISNHLYFYWYRQILGQKVEFLVSFYNNEISEKSEIFDDQFSVERPDGSNFTLKIRSTKLEDSAMYFCAGRLAALYEQYFGPGTRLTVT.

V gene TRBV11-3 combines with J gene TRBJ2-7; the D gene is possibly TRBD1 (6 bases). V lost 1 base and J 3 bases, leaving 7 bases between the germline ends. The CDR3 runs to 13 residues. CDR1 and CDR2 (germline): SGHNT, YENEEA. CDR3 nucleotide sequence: TGTGCCAGCAGCTTAGTCAGGGGCTACGAGCAGTACTTC. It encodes CASSLVRGYEQYF.

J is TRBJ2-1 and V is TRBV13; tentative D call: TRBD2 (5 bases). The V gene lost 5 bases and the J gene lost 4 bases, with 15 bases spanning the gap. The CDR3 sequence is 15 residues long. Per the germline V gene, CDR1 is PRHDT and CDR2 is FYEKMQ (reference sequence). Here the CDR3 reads CASSPLGRSYNEQFF. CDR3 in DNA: TGTGCCAGCAGCCCCCTGGGGAGATCGTACAATGAGCAGTTCTTC.

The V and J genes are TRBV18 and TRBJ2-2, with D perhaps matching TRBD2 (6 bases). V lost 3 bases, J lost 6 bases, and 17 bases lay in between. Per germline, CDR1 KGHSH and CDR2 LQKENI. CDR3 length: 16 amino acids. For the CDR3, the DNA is TGTGCCAGCTCACCTCGGAGGGAGTTATTTTCCGGGGAGCTGTTTTTT. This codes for CASSPRRELFSGELFF.

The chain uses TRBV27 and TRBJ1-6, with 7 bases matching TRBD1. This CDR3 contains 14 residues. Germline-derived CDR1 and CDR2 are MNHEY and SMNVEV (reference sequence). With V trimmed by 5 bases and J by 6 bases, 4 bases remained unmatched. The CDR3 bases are TGTGCCAGCAGTCAAAGACAGGGTAATTCACCCCTCCACTTT. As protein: CASSQRQGNSPLHF.

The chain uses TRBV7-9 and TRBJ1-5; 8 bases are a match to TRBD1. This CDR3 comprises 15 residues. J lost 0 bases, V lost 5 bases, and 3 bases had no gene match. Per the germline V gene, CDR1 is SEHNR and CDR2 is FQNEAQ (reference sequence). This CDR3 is CASSRTGNSNQPQHF. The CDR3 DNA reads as TGTGCCAGCAGCAGGACAGGGAATAGCAATCAGCCCCAGCATTTT.

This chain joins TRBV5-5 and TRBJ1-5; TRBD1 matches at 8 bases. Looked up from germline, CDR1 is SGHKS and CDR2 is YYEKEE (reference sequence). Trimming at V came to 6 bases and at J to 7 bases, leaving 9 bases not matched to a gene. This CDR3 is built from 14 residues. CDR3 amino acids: CASMLTGVGQPQHF. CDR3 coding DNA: TGTGCCAGCATGCTGACAGGGGTTGGCCAGCCCCAGCATTTT.

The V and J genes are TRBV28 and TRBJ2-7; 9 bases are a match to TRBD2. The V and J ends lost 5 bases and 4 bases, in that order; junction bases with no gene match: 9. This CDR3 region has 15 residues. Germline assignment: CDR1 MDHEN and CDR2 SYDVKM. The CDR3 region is CASSPRTSAGYEQYF. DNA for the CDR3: TGTGCCAGCAGTCCCAGGACTAGCGCAGGTTACGAGCAGTACTTC.

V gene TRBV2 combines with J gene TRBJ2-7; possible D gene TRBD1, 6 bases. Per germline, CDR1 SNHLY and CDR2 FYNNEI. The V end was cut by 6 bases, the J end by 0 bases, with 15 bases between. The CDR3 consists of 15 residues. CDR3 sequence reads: CASSLDLGASYEQYF. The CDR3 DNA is TGTGCCAGCAGCCTCGACTTGGGGGCCTCCTACGAGCAGTACTTC.

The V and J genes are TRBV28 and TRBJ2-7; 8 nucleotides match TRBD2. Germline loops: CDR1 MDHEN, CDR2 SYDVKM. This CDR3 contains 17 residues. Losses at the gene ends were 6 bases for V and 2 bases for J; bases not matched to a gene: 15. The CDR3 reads CASRLNIAREGAYEQYF. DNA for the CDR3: TGTGCCAGCAGATTGAACATCGCCCGGGAGGGTGCCTACGAGCAGTACTTC. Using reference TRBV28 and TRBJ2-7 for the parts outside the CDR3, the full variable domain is DVKVTQSSRYLVKRTGEKVFLECVQDMDHENMFWYRQDPGLGLRLIYFSYDVKMKEKGDIPEGYSVSREKKERFSLILESASTNQTSMYLCASRLNIAREGAYEQYFGPGTRLTVT.

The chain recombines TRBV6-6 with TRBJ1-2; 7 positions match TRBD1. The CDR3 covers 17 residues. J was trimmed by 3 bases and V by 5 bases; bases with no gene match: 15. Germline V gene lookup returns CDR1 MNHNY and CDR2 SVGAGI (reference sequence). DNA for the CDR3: TGTGCCAGCAGTCCTCTAATAAGACAGGGAGGCTACTATGGCTACACCTTC. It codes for CASSPLIRQGGYYGYTF.

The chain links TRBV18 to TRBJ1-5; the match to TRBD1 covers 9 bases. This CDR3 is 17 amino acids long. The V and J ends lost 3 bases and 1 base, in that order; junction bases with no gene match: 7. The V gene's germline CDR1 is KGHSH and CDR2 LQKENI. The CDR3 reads CASSPMGQGGSNQPQHF. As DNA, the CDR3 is TGTGCCAGCTCACCCATGGGACAGGGAGGGAGCAATCAGCCCCAGCATTTT.